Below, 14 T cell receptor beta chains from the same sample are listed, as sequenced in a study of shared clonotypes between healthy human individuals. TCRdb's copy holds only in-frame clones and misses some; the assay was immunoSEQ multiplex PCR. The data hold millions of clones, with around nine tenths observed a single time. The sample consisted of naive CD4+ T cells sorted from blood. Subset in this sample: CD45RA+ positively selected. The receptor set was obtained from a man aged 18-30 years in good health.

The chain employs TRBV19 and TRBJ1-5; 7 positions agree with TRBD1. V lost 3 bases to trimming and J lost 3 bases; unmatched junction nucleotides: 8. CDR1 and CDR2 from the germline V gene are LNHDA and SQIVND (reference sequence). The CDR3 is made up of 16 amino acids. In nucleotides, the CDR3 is TGTGCCAGTAGTATTGCACTACAGGGGTACAATCAGCCCCAGCATTTT. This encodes CASSIALQGYNQPQHF.

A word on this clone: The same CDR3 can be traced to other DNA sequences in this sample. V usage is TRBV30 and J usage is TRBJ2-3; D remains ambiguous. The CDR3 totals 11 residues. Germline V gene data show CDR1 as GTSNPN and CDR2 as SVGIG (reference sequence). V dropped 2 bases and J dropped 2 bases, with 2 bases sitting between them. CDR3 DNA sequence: TGTGCCTGGAGTCCCACAGATACGCAGTATTTT. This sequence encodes CAWSPTDTQYF.

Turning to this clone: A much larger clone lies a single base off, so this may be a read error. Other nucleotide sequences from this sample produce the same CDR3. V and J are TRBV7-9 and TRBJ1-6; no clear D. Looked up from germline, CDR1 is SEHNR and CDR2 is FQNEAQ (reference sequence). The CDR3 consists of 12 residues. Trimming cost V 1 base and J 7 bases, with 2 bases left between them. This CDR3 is CASSLVNSPLHF. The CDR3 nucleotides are TGTGCCAGCAGCTTAGTGAATTCACCCCTCCACTTT.

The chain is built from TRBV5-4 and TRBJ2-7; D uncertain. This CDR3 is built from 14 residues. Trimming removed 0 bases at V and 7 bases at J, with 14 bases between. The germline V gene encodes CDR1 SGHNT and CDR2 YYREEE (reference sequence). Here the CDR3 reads CASSLALAVKEQYF. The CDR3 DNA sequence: TGTGCCAGCAGCTTGGCCCTGGCAGTTAAAGAGCAGTACTTC.

The chain's CDR3 is CASSFGTWGETQYF. DNA for the CDR3: TGTGCCAGCAGCTTTGGGACCTGGGGAGAGACCCAGTACTTC. The V call is TRBV7-2, the J call TRBJ2-5; D could derive from TRBD1 or TRBD2 (5 bases each). Trimming pared 3 bases from V and 4 bases from J, leaving 12 bases between. CDR1 SGHTA and CDR2 FQGNSA come from the germline V gene. CDR3 length equals 14 residues.

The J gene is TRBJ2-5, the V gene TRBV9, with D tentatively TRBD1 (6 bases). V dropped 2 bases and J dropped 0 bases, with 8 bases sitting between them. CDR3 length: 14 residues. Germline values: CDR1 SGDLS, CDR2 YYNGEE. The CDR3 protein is CASSVNRDQETQYF. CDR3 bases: TGTGCCAGCAGCGTTAACAGGGACCAAGAGACCCAGTACTTC.

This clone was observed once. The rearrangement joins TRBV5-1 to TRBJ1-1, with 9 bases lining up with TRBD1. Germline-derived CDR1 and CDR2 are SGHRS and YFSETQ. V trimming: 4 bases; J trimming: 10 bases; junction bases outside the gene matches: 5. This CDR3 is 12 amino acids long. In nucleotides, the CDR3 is TGCGCCAGCAGCAAAGGACAGGGGAGAGCTTTCTTT. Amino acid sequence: CASSKGQGRAFF.

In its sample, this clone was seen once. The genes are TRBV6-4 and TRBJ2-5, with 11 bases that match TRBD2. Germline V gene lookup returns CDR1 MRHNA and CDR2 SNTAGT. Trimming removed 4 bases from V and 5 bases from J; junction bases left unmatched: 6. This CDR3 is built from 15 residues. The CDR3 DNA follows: TGTGCCAGCAGTGTTAGCGGGGGGGCCTGGGAGACCCAGTACTTC. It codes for CASSVSGGAWETQYF.

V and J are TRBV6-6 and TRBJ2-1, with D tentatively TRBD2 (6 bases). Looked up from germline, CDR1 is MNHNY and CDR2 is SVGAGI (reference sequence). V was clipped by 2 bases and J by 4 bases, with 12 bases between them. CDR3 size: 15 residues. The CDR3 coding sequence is TGTGCCAGCAGTTACGGGGGGACGGAATACAATGAGCAGTTCTTC. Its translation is CASSYGGTEYNEQFF.

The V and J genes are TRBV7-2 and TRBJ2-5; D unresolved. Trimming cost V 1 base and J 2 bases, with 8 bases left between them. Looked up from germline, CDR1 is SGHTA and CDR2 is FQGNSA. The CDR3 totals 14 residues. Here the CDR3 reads CASSLEYSQETQYF. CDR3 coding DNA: TGTGCCAGCAGCTTAGAGTACAGTCAAGAGACCCAGTACTTC.

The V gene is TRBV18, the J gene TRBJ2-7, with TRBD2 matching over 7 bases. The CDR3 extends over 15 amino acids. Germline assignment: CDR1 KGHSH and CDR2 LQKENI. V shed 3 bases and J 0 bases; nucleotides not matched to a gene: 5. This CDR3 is CASSPTSASSYEQYF. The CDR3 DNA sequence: TGTGCCAGCTCACCCACTAGCGCCAGCTCCTACGAGCAGTACTTC.

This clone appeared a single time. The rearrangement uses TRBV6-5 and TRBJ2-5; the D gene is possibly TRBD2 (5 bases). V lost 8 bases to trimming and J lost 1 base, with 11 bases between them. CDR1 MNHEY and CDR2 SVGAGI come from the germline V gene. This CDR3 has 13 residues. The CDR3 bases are TGTGCCAGCGCTCGGGGTGGCCAAGAGACCCAGTACTTC. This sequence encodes CASARGGQETQYF.

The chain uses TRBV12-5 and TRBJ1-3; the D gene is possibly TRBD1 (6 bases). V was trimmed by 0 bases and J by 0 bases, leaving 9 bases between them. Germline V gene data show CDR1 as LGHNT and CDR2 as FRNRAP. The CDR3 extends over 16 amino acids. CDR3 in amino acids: CASGLVQGGSGNTIYF. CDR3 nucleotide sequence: TGTGCTAGTGGTTTGGTACAGGGCGGCTCTGGAAACACCATATATTTT.

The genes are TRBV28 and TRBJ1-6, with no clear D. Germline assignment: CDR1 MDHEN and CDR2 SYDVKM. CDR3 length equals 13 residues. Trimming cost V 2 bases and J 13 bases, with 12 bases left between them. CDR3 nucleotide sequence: TGTGCCAGCAGTTTAAGGTCGTGGGCCCCCCTCCACTTT. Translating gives CASSLRSWAPLHF.